Only one count was recorded for the clone carrying this T cell receptor (beta chain). Its antigen is unknown. This sample includes further DNA sequences coding for the same CDR3. In the original workflow: ImmunoSEQ junction-only sequences lacked quality scores, so their filtering differed. Measured with immunoSEQ multiplex PCR; TCRdb has only the in-frame clones, and not every one. Clonal size and the V and J genes are those of that table, whereas D and trimming came from the DNA. The data hold around 2.1 million clones, with about 92% observed a single time. Terminally differentiated effector memory CD45RA+ cells were excluded from the naive CD8 cells, which were CD45RO-negative and positively selected for CCR7. This entry belongs to a study of shared clonotypes between healthy human individuals. Overall study context: The cohort had a couple of women and a few men, ages 18 to 49.

Study-level results: Naive CD4 clonotypes overlapped across a few donors at roughly 5%.

CDR3 size: 13 residues. Trimming took off 2 bases at V and 5 bases at J, with 7 bases between the two ends. From germline, CDR1 is SGDLS and CDR2 YYNGEE. The gene calls are TRBV9 and TRBJ2-2, with D perhaps matching TRBD2 (6 bases). Sequenced input: naive CD8+ T cells from PBMCs. The receptor was derived from a man aged 18-30 years in good health. Some clones in this sample may be carry-over from other donors' samples. The CDR3 loop is CASSVGGTGELFF. The DNA of the CDR3 is TGTGCCAGCAGCGTGGGGGGAACCGGGGAGCTGTTTTTT. Supplemented by reference TRBV9 and TRBJ2-2, the full variable domain reads DSGVTQTPKHLITATGQRVTLRCSPRSGDLSVYWYQQSLDQGLQFLIQYYNGEERAKGNILERFSAQQFPDLHSELNLSSLELGDSALYFCASSVGGTGELFFGEGSRLTVL.